The TCR beta chain under discussion was sequenced for a study of OX40 agonist ivuxolimab in advanced cancers. On the study more broadly: Patients received intravenous ivuxolimab every 2 weeks at 0.01 to 10 mg/kg.

Regarding this clone: Its specificity is unknown.

Findings of the study overall: There were also nonresponders showing low normalized T-cell clonal expansion. Averaged across samples, CD8+ T cells carried more expanded clones than CD4+ did.

This CDR3 spans 17 amino acids. Here immunoSEQ multiplex PCR was the method, and the copy in TCRdb shows in-frame clones only, minus some. The table lists around 100,000 clones, 90% of them singletons. The clonotype comes from an adult with an advanced solid tumor such as melanoma, head and neck, liver or kidney cancer. Sequences were derived from CD4+ or CD8+ T cells sorted from blood, sampled in a trial of the OX40 agonist ivuxolimab. This rearrangement joins TRBV21-1 to TRBJ2-7; no DNA check was done on the table's D call, TRBD2. TRBV21-1 is recorded as a pseudogene. The CDR3 nucleotides are TGTGCCAGCAGCGAAAAGCCCCCCAGCGGCCAGGCCTACGAGCAGTACTTC. Protein: CASSEKPPSGQAYEQYF.